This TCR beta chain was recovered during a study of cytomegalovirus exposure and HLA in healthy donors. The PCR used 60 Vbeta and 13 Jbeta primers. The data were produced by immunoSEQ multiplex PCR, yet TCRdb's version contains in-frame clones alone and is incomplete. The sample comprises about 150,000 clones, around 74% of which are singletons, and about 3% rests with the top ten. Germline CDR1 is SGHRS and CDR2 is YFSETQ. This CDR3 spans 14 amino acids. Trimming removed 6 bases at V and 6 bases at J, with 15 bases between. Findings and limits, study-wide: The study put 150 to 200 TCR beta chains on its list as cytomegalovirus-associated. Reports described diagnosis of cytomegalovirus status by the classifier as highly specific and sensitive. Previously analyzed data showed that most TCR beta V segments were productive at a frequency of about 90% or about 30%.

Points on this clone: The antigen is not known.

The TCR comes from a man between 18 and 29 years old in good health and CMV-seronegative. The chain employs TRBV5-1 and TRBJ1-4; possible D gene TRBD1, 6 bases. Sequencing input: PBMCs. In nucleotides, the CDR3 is TGCGCCAGCACTTCAGGGGAGCCCGATGAAAAACTGTTTTTT. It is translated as CASTSGEPDEKLFF.